The 23 T cell receptor beta chains given below trace back to one sample, sequenced in a study of T cell changes during pregnancy in multiple sclerosis. Data came from immunoSEQ multiplex PCR; TCRdb stores just in-frame clones and leaves some out. The sample has some 77,000 clones; 89% are singletons. This specimen consisted of peripheral blood, obtained before pregnancy. The receptors here all came from a female donor with multiple sclerosis, enrolled in a pregnancy study.

J is TRBJ2-5 and V is TRBV2; 10 bases map to TRBD1. V was pared by 4 bases and J by 3 bases, with 5 bases of the junction left unmatched. Germline CDR1 is SNHLY and CDR2 is FYNNEI. The CDR3 extends over 15 amino acids. The CDR3 DNA is TGTGCCAGCAGTGCCACCGGGACAGGGGAAGAGACCCAGTACTTC. Translating it yields CASSATGTGEETQYF.

The J gene is TRBJ2-7, the V gene TRBV6-6, with 10 nucleotides matching TRBD2. V gave up 4 bases and J gave up 6 bases; unmatched junction bases: 6. Germline CDR1 is MNHNY and CDR2 is SVGAGI (reference sequence). The CDR3 consists of 14 residues. CDR3 in DNA: TGTGCCAGCAGTTTTAGCGGGGGGTTCGGCGAGCAGTACTTC. The encoded protein is CASSFSGGFGEQYF.

In its sample, this clone was seen once. The chain recombines TRBV6-4 with TRBJ2-3; 12 nucleotides match TRBD2. The germline gives CDR1 MRHNA, CDR2 SNTAGT. V lost 3 bases to trimming and J lost 6 bases; unmatched junction nucleotides: 4. The CDR3 is made up of 15 amino acids. The CDR3 protein is CASSELAGGKDTQYF. The CDR3, as DNA: TGTGCCAGCAGTGAACTAGCGGGGGGTAAGGATACGCAGTATTTT.

This clone was detected once. The rearrangement uses TRBV10-3 and TRBJ2-3; a possible D gene is TRBD1 (6 bases). The V and J ends lost 6 bases and 10 bases respectively, with 11 bases between them. Germline V gives CDR1 ENHRY, CDR2 SYGVKD. The CDR3 runs 11 residues. The CDR3 here is CAIRSGGSQYF. The CDR3 region has the DNA TGTGCCATCAGAAGTGGGGGCTCGCAGTATTTT.

This clone was observed once. The V and J genes are TRBV5-6 and TRBJ1-4, with unresolved D. V was clipped by 4 bases and J by 8 bases, with 15 bases between them. The germline CDR1 and CDR2 sequences are SGHDT and YYEEEE. This CDR3 region has 14 residues. This CDR3 reads CASSRLLRGEKLFF. CDR3 DNA: TGTGCCAGCAGCCGTCTACTCAGAGGCGAAAAACTGTTTTTT.

The chain joins TRBV10-1 to TRBJ2-1; possible D gene TRBD2, 5 bases. CDR3 length equals 17 residues. V was pared by 7 bases and J by 6 bases, with 25 bases between. From germline, CDR1 is WNHNN and CDR2 SYGVQD (reference sequence). CDR3 nucleotide sequence: TGCGCCAGCAAGAGGCACCCATCAAAGGACTGCCCCAATGAGCAGTTCTTC. The encoded protein is CASKRHPSKDCPNEQFF.

This clone was seen just once. The genes are TRBV30 and TRBJ2-7; tentatively, D is TRBD1 (6 bases). The CDR3 loop spans 12 amino acids. The germline gives CDR1 GTSNPN, CDR2 SVGIG (reference sequence). Trimming removed 4 bases at V and 6 bases at J, with 13 bases between. The CDR3 region is CAWTRAGAEQYF. CDR3 DNA: TGTGCCTGGACCCGAGCAGGGGCCGAGCAGTACTTC.

This chain connects TRBV7-6 to TRBJ2-3; tentative D call: TRBD2 (6 bases). V shed 6 bases and J shed 1 base, with 14 bases lying between them. From germline, CDR1 is SGHVS and CDR2 FNYEAQ. The CDR3 has 15 amino acids. The chain's CDR3 is CASRKVGTRTDTQYF. CDR3 coding DNA: TGTGCCAGCAGGAAGGTCGGGACTCGCACAGATACGCAGTATTTT.

The chain couples TRBV4-3 to TRBJ2-2; a weak D match, TRBD2 (5 bases). The germline V and J ends were trimmed by 4 bases and 5 bases, with 29 bases remaining between them. Per germline, CDR1 LGHNA and CDR2 YSLEER. The CDR3 spans 20 residues. CDR3 in amino acids: CASSRIGPSGWSRRTGELFF. The CDR3 DNA is TGCGCCAGCAGCCGCATCGGACCCTCCGGATGGAGTAGGAGGACCGGGGAGCTGTTTTTT.

The V gene is TRBV6-5, the J gene TRBJ2-2, with a tentative D call TRBD2 (5 bases). V was clipped by 8 bases and J by 1 base, with 8 bases between them. The CDR3 is 13 amino acids. Germline V gene data show CDR1 as MNHEY and CDR2 as SVGAGI. Written as DNA, the CDR3 is TGTGCCAGCGGGGAGAGGAACACCGGGGAGCTGTTTTTT. As protein: CASGERNTGELFF.

This clone showed up just a few times. The rearrangement joins TRBV6-5 to TRBJ2-7; no firm D call. The germline CDR1 and CDR2 sequences are MNHEY and SVGAGI. Trimming stripped 10 bases from V and 0 bases from J, with 13 bases between. This CDR3 has 13 residues. The CDR3, as DNA: TGTGCCATTTTTCATGTTAGCTCCTACGAGCAGTACTTC. Protein product: CAIFHVSSYEQYF.

V gene TRBV29-1 combines with J gene TRBJ1-4, with 8 bases that match TRBD1. J was trimmed by 7 bases and V by 8 bases; bases with no gene match: 9. Germline values: CDR1 SQVTM, CDR2 ANQGSEA. This CDR3 region has 13 residues. The DNA for the CDR3 is TGCAGCTTTGGACAGGGTCGGGGTGAAAAACTGTTTTTT. This codes for CSFGQGRGEKLFF.

The gene calls are TRBV6-5 and TRBJ1-1; the D gene is possibly TRBD1 (6 bases). The CDR3 totals 13 residues. Trimming cost V 6 bases and J 0 bases, with 8 bases left between them. Germline V CDR1 and CDR2: MNHEY, SVGAGI. The CDR3 protein is CASRRQVNTEAFF. CDR3 bases: TGTGCCAGCAGACGACAGGTGAACACTGAAGCTTTCTTT.

The chain is built from TRBV5-6 and TRBJ2-5; TRBD2 aligns across 11 bases. V dropped 2 bases and J dropped 4; count of bases not matched to a gene: 16. Germline V lookup: CDR1 SGHDT, CDR2 YYEEEE. This CDR3 contains 19 residues. The CDR3 sequence: CASSFGVFSGGAGGETQYF. The CDR3 DNA reads TGTGCCAGCAGCTTCGGTGTATTTAGCGGGGGGGCCGGGGGAGAGACCCAGTACTTC.

J is TRBJ2-3 and V is TRBV2, with 9 bases matching TRBD2. V lost 8 bases and J lost 5; bases outside the gene matches: 14. The CDR3 loop spans 16 amino acids. Germline lookup yields CDR1 SNHLY and CDR2 FYNNEI. The CDR3 here is CASSRQGGGAGDTQYF. The CDR3, as DNA: TGTGCCAGCTCCCGACAGGGCGGGGGGGCGGGAGATACGCAGTATTTT.

V usage is TRBV6-6 and J usage is TRBJ2-7; 9 bases are a match to TRBD1. The ends lost 2 bases at V and 5 bases at J; junction bases unmatched: 4. The CDR3 extends over 14 amino acids. Germline V gene data show CDR1 as MNHNY and CDR2 as SVGAGI (reference sequence). CDR3: CASSYGQGLHEQYF. The CDR3 nucleotides are TGTGCCAGCAGTTACGGACAGGGGCTGCACGAGCAGTACTTC.

The gene calls are TRBV5-1 and TRBJ2-3; maybe TRBD1 (8 bases). Germline V gives CDR1 SGHRS, CDR2 YFSETQ. The CDR3 loop spans 16 amino acids. Trimming stripped 4 bases from V and 2 bases from J, with 17 bases between. CDR3 coding DNA: TGCGCCAGCAGCAAGGGAGGGACAGGCTACACAGATACGCAGTATTTT. It is translated as CASSKGGTGYTDTQYF.

The chain links TRBV5-1 to TRBJ1-2; 7 nucleotides match TRBD1. With V trimmed by 6 bases and J by 0 bases, 8 bases remained unmatched. The germline V gene has CDR1 SGHRS and CDR2 YFSETQ. The CDR3 sequence is 15 residues long. For the CDR3, the DNA is TGCGCCAGCACCAATTACAGGGGCGCTAACTATGGCTACACCTTC. It yields the protein CASTNYRGANYGYTF. Looking up the rest from reference TRBV5-1 and TRBJ1-2 gives the full variable domain: KAGVTQTPRYLIKTRGQQVTLSCSPISGHRSVSWYQQTPGQGLQFLFEYFSETQRNKGNFPGRFSGRQFSNSRSEMNVSTLELGDSALYLCASTNYRGANYGYTFGSGTRLTVV.

The rearrangement links TRBV6-1 to TRBJ2-7; no clear D gene. Trimming removed 6 bases at V and 0 bases at J, with 9 bases between. CDR1 and CDR2 (germline): MNHNS, SASEGT. This CDR3 is built from 13 residues. The CDR3 reads CASRLQASYEQYF. The CDR3 nucleotides read TGTGCCAGCAGACTGCAGGCCTCCTACGAGCAGTACTTC.

V gene TRBV18 combines with J gene TRBJ2-1; tentatively, D is TRBD2 (5 bases). Trimming removed 2 bases from V and 9 bases from J, with 14 bases in between. This CDR3 is 14 amino acids long. CDR1 and CDR2 (germline): KGHSH, LQKENI. CDR3 sequence: CASSPTSSSPEQFF. Written as DNA, the CDR3 is TGTGCCAGCTCACCAACTAGTTCTTCACCTGAGCAGTTCTTC.

CDR3 residues: CAWTPGTGYNQPQHF. The CDR3 DNA sequence: TGTGCCTGGACCCCCGGGACAGGGTACAATCAGCCCCAGCATTTT. This chain connects TRBV30 to TRBJ1-5; TRBD1 matches 9 bases. The CDR3 loop spans 15 amino acids. CDR1 and CDR2 from the germline V gene are GTSNPN and SVGIG (reference sequence). Germline trimming cut 4 bases from V and 3 bases from J; bases unmatched to any gene: 7.

The chain recombines TRBV28 with TRBJ1-2; TRBD1 might be the D (5 bases). Germline-derived CDR1 and CDR2 are MDHEN and SYDVKM. CDR3 length: 15 residues. The V end lost 8 bases, the J end lost 4 bases, and 20 bases lay between the germline ends. CDR3: CASGRQGRGVYGYTF. In DNA form, the CDR3 reads TGTGCCAGCGGCCGTCAGGGTCGGGGGGTCTATGGCTACACCTTC.

The CDR3 coding sequence is TGTGCCAGCATTCCTAACAGGGGTGGGTCTGGAAACACCATATATTTT. It translates to CASIPNRGGSGNTIYF. The V call is TRBV25-1, the J call TRBJ1-3; 7 bases are a match to TRBD1. The germline V gene encodes CDR1 MGHDK and CDR2 SYGVNS. V lost 7 bases and J lost 1; bases outside the gene matches: 10. There are 16 residues in the CDR3.